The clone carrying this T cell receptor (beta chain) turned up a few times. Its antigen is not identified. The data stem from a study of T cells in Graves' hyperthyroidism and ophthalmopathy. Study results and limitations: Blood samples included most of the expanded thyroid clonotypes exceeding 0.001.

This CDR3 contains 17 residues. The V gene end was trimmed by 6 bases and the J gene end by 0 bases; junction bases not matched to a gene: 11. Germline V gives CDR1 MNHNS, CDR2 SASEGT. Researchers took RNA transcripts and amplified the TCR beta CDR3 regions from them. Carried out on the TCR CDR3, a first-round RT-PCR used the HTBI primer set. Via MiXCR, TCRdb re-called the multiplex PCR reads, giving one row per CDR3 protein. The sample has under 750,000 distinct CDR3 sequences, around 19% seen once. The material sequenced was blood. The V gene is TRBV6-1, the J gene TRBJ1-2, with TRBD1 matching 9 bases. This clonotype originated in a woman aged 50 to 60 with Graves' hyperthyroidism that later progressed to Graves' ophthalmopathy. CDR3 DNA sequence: TGTGCCAGCAGCTTAACAGGGGGCGCCTTTTCTAACTATGGCTACACCTTC. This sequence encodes CASSLTGGAFSNYGYTF.